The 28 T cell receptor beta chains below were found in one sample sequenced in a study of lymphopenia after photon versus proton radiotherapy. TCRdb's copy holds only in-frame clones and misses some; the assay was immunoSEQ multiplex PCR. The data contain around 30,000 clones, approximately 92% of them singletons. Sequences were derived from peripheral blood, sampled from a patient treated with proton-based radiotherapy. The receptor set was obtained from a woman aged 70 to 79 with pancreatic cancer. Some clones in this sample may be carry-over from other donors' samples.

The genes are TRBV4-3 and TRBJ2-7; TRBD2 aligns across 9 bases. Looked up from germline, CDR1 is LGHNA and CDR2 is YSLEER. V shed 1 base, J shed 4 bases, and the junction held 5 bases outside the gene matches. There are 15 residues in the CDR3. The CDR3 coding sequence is TGCGCCAGCAGCCAAGTTGTTAGCGGGAGTTACGAGCAGTACTTC. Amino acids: CASSQVVSGSYEQYF.

The CDR3 DNA reads TGTGCCAGCAGTTACATCAGGGGAGATCAGCCCCAGCATTTT. The encoded protein is CASSYIRGDQPQHF. This chain joins TRBV6-5 and TRBJ1-5; weak D call: TRBD1 (6 bases). The V end lost 2 bases, the J end lost 5 bases, and 10 bases lay between the germline ends. The CDR3 consists of 14 residues. CDR1 and CDR2 from the germline V gene are MNHEY and SVGAGI.

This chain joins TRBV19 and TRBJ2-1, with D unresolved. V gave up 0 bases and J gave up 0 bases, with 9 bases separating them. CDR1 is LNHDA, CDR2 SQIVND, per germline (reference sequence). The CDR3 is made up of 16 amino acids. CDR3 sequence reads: CASSIDTASSYNEQFF. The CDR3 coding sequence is TGTGCCAGTAGTATAGATACGGCAAGCTCCTACAATGAGCAGTTCTTC.

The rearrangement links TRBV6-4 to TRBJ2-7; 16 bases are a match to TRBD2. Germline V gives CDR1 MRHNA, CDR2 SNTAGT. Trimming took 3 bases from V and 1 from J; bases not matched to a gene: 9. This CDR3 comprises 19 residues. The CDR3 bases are TGTGCCAGCAGTGAAGGGACTAGCGGGAGGGGCCTGTTTTCCTACGAGCAGTACTTC. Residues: CASSEGTSGRGLFSYEQYF.

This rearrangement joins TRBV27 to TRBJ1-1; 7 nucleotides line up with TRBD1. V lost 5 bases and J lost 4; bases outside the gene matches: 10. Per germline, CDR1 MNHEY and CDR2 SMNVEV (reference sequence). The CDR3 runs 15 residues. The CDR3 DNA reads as TGTGCCAGCAGTCCGGGACAGCCCATAATCACTGAAGCTTTCTTT. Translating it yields CASSPGQPIITEAFF.

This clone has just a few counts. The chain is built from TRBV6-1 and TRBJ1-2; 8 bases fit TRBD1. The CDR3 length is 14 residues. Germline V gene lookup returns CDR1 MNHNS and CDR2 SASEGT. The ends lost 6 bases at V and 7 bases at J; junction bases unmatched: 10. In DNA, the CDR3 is TGTGCCAGCAGCACAGGGGGTGGGGTTGGTGGCTACACCTTC. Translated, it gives CASSTGGGVGGYTF.

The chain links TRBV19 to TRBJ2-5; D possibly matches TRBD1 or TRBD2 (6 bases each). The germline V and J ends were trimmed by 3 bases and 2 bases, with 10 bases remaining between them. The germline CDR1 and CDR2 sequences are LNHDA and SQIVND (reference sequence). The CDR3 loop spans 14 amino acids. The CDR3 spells CASSIAGTQETQYF. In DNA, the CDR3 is TGTGCCAGTAGTATCGCGGGGACACAAGAGACCCAGTACTTC.

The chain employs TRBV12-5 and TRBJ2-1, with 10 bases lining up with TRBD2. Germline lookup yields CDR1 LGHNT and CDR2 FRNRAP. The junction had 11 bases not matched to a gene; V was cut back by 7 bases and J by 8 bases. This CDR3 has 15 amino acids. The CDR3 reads CASALGGLASDEQFF. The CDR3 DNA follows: TGTGCTAGTGCCCTAGGGGGACTAGCGAGTGATGAGCAGTTCTTC.

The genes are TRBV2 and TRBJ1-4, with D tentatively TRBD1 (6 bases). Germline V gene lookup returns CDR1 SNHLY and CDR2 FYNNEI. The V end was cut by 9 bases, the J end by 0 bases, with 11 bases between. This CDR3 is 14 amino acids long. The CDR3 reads CASKTGSTNEKLFF. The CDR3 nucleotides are TGTGCCAGTAAGACAGGCTCAACTAATGAAAAACTGTTTTTT.

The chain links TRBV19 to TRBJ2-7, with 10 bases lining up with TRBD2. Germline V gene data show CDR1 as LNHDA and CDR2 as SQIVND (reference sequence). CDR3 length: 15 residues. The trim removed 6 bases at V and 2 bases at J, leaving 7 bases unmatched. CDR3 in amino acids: CASRTGTSATYEQYF. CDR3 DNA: TGTGCCAGTAGAACTGGGACTAGCGCAACCTACGAGCAGTACTTC.

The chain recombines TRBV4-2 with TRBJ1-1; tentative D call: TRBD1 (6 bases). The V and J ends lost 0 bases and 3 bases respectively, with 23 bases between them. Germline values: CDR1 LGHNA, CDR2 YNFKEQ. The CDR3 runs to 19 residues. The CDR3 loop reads CASSQDMGTPPRTDTEAFF. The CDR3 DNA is TGTGCCAGCAGCCAAGATATGGGGACACCCCCCCGGACGGACACTGAAGCTTTCTTT.

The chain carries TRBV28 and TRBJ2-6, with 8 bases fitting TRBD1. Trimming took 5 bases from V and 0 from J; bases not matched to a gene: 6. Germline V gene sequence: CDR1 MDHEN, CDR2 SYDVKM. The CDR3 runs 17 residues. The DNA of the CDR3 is TGTGCCAGCAGTCCCGGACAGGGCGTCTCTGGGGCCAACGTCCTGACTTTC. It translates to CASSPGQGVSGANVLTF.

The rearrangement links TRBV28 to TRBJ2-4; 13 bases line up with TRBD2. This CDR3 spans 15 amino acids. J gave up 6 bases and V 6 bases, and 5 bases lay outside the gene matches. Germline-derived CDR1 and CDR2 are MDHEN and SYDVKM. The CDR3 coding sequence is TGTGCCAGCAGGTTAACTAGCGGGAGGGTAAACATTCAGTACTTC. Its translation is CASRLTSGRVNIQYF.

CDR3 nucleotides: TGTGCCAGTTTTTCCGGGACAGGGGGCTACGAGCAGTACTTC. It encodes CASFSGTGGYEQYF. The chain recombines TRBV28 with TRBJ2-7; 11 bases are shared with TRBD1. CDR1 is MDHEN, CDR2 SYDVKM, per germline. Unmatched junction bases numbered 7, after V lost 9 bases and J lost 3 bases. CDR3 length equals 14 residues.

In nucleotides, the CDR3 is TGTGCCACCTCAACTAGCGGGAGGGCTAATGAGCAGTTCTTC. Protein sequence: CATSTSGRANEQFF. The chain has TRBV11-2 and TRBJ2-1; the match to TRBD2 covers 13 bases. Germline-derived CDR1 and CDR2 are SGHAT and FQNNGV. The CDR3 extends over 14 amino acids. V lost 10 bases and J lost 7; bases outside the gene matches: 7.

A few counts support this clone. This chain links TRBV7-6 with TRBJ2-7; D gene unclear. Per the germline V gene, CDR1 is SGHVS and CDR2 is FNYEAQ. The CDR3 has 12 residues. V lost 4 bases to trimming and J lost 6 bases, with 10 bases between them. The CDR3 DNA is TGTGCCAGCAGCTCGCAATCGGGCGAGCAGTACTTC. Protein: CASSSQSGEQYF.

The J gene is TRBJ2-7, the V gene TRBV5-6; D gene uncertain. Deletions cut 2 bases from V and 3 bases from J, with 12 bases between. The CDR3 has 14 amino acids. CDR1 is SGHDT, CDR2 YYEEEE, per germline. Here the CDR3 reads CASSFSSRFYEQYF. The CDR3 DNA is TGTGCCAGCAGCTTTTCTTCCAGATTCTACGAGCAGTACTTC.

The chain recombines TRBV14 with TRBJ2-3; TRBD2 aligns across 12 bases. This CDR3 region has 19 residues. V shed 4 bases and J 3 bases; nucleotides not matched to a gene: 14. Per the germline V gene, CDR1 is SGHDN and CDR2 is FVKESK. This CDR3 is CASSPTLKWLAGGTDTQYF. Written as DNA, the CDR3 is TGTGCCAGCAGCCCAACGTTAAAGTGGCTAGCGGGAGGGACAGATACGCAGTATTTT.

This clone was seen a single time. The DNA of the CDR3 is TGCGCCAGCAAGGACGGGAACACCGGGGAGCTGTTTTTT. This translates into CASKDGNTGELFF. The chain recombines TRBV5-1 with TRBJ2-2; D is unclear. The V gene's germline CDR1 is SGHRS and CDR2 YFSETQ. The germline V and J ends were trimmed by 6 bases and 1 base, with 7 bases remaining between them. This CDR3 region has 13 residues.

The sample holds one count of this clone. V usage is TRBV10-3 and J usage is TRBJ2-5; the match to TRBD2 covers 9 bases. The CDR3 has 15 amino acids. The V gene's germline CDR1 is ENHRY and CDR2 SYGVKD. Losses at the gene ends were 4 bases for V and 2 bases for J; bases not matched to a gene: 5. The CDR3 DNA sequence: TGTGCCATCAGTGCGGCGGGAGGGGGACAAGAGACCCAGTACTTC. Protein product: CAISAAGGGQETQYF.

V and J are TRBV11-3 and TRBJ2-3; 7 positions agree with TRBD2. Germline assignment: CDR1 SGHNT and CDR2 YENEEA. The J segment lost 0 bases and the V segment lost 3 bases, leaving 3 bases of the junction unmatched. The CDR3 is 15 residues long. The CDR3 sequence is CASSLGRASTDTQYF. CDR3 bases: TGTGCCAGCAGCTTGGGGAGGGCGAGCACAGATACGCAGTATTTT.

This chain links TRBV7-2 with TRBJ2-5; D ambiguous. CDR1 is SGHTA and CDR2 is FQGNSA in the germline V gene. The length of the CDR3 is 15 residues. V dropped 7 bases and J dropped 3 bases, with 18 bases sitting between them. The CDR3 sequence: CASNPHANSEETQYF. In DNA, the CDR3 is TGTGCCAGCAACCCACACGCAAACAGCGAAGAGACCCAGTACTTC.

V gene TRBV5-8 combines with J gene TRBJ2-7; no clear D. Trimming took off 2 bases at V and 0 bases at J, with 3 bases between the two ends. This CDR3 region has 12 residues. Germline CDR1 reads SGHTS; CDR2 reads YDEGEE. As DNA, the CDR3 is TGTGCCAGCAGCTTTTACTCCTACGAGCAGTACTTC. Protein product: CASSFYSYEQYF.

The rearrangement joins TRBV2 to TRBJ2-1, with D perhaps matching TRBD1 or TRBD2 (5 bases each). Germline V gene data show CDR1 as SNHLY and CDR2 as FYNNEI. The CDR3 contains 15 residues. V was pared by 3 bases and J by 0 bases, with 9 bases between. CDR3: CASSEGVSSYNEQFF. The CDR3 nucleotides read TGTGCCAGCAGTGAGGGGGTGAGCTCCTACAATGAGCAGTTCTTC.

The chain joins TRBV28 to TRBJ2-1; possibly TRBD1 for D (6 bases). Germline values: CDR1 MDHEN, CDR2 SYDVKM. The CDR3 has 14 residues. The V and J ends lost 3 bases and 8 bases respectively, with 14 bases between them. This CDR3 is CASSFTGSGDEQFF. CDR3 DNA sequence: TGTGCCAGCAGTTTTACAGGGAGTGGCGATGAGCAGTTCTTC.

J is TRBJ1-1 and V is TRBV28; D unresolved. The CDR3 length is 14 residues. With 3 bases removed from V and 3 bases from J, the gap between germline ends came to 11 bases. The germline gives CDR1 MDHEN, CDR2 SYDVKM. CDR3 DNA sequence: TGTGCCAGCAGTTTCGGAGGATCGTACACTGAAGCTTTCTTT. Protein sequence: CASSFGGSYTEAFF.

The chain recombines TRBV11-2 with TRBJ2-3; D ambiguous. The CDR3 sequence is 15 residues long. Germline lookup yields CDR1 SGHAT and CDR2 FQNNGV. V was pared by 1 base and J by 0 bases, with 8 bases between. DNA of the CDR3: TGTGCCAGCAGCTTAGTGGGTTCTAGCACAGATACGCAGTATTTT. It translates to CASSLVGSSTDTQYF.

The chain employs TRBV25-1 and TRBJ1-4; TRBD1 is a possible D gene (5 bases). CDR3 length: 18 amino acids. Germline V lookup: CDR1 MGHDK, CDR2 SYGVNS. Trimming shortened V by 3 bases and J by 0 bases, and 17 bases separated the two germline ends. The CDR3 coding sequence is TGTGCCAGCAGTGAGTGGGGGACGGGTGTTGCAACTAATGAAAAACTGTTTTTT. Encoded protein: CASSEWGTGVATNEKLFF.